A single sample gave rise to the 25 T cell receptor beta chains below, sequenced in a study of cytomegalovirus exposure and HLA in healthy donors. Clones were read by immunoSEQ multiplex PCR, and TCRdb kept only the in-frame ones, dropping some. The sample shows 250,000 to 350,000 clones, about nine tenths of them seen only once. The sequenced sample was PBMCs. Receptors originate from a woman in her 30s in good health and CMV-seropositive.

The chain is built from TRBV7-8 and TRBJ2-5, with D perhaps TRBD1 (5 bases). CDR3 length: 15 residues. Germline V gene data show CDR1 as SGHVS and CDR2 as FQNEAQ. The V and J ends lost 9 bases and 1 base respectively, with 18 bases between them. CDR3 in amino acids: CASRTRAAIQETQYF. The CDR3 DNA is TGTGCCAGTAGAACCAGGGCAGCGATCCAAGAGACCCAGTACTTC.

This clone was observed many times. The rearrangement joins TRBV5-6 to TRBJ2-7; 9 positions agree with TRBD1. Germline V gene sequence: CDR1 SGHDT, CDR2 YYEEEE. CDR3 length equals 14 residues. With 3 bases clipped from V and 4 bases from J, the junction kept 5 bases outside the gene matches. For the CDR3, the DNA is TGTGCCAGCAGCTCCCGGGACAGGGTTTACGAGCAGTACTTC. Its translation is CASSSRDRVYEQYF.

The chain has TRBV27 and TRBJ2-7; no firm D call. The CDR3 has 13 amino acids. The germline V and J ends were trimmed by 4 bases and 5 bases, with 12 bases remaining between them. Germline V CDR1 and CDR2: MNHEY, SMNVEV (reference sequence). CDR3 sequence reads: CASSSPGYHEQYF. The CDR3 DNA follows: TGTGCCAGCAGTTCCCCCGGATACCACGAGCAGTACTTC.

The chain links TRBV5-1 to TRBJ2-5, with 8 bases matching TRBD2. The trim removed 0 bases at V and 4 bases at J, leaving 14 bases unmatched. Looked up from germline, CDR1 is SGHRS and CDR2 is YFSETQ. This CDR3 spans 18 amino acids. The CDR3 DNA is TGCGCCAGCAGCTTGGATTTGCGGGGGGCTATTTCACGAGAGACCCAGTACTTC. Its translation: CASSLDLRGAISRETQYF.

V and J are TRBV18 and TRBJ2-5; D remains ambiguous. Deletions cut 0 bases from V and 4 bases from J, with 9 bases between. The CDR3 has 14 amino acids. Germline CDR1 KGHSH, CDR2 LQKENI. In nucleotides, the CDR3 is TGTGCCAGCTCACCACCGGTAAGGCGAGAGACCCAGTACTTC. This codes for CASSPPVRRETQYF.

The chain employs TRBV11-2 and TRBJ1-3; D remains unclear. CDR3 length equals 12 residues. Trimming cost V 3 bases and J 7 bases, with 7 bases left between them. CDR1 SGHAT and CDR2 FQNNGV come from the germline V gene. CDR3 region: CASSLVGNTIYF. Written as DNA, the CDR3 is TGTGCCAGCAGCTTGGTCGGGAACACCATATATTTT.

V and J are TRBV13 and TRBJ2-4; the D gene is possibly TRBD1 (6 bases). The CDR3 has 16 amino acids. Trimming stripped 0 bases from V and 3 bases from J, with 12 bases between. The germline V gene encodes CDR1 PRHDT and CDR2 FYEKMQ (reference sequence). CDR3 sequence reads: CASSLGQGLGKNIQYF. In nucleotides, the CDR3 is TGTGCCAGCAGCTTAGGGCAGGGGCTCGGCAAAAACATTCAGTACTTC.

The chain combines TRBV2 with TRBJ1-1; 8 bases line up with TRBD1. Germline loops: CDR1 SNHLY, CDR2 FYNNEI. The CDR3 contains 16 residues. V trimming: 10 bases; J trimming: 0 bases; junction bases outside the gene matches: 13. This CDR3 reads CATKRQGIGLNTEAFF. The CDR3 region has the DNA TGTGCCACTAAAAGACAGGGGATAGGTCTGAACACTGAAGCTTTCTTT.

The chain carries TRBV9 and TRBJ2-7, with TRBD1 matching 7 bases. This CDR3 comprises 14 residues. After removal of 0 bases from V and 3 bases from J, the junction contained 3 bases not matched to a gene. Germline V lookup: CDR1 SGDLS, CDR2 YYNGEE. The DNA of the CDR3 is TGTGCCAGCAGCGTAGAAAGGACAGGCTACGAGCAGTACTTC. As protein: CASSVERTGYEQYF.

CDR3 bases: TGTGCCAGCAGTTACGAGAGGACTAATGAAAAACTGTTTTTT. Its translation: CASSYERTNEKLFF. The V gene is TRBV6-5, the J gene TRBJ1-4; D ambiguous. Germline V gene lookup returns CDR1 MNHEY and CDR2 SVGAGI. Trimming took off 2 bases at V and 2 bases at J, with 6 bases between the two ends. The CDR3 is 14 amino acids.

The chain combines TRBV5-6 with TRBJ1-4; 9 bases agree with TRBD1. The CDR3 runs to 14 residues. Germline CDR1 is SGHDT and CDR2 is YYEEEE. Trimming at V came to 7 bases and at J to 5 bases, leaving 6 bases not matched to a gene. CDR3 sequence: CASSFGTGNEKLFF. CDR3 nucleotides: TGTGCCAGCTCATTCGGGACAGGGAATGAAAAACTGTTTTTT.

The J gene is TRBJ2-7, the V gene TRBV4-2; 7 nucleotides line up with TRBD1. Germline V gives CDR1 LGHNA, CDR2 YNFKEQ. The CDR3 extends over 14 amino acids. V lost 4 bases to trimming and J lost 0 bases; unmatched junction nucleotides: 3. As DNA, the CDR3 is TGTGCCAGCAGCCTGGACAGGAGCTCCTACGAGCAGTACTTC. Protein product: CASSLDRSSYEQYF.

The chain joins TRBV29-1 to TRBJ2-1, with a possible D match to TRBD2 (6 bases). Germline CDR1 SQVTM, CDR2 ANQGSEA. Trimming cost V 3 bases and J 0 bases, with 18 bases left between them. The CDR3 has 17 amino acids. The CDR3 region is CSVEGYSGSSSYNEQFF. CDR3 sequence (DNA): TGCAGCGTTGAGGGGTATAGCGGCTCGAGCTCCTACAATGAGCAGTTCTTC.

The DNA for the CDR3 is TGCGCCAGCAGCTTGGACCGCTCCACAGATACGCAGTATTTT. It encodes CASSLDRSTDTQYF. J is TRBJ2-3 and V is TRBV5-1; no reliable D call. CDR1 is SGHRS, CDR2 YFSETQ, per germline. The CDR3 is made up of 14 amino acids. Trimming stripped 0 bases from V and 2 bases from J, with 7 bases between.

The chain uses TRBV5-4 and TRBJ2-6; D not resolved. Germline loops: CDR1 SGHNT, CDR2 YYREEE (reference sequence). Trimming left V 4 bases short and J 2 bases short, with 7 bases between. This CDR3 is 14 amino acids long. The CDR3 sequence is CASSLGAGANVLTF. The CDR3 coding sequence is TGTGCCAGCAGCCTAGGAGCTGGGGCCAACGTCCTGACTTTC.

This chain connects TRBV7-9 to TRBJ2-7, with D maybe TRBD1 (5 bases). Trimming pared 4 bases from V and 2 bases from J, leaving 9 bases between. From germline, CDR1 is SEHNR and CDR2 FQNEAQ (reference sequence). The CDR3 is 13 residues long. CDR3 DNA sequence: TGTGCCAGCAGCTCCAGACAGACCTACGAGCAGTACTTC. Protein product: CASSSRQTYEQYF. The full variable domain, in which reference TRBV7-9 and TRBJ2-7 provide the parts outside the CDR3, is DTGVSQNPRHKITKRGQNVTFRCDPISEHNRLYWYRQTLGQGPEFLTYFQNEAQLEKSRLLSDRFSAERPKGSFSTLEIQRTEQGDSAMYLCASSSRQTYEQYFGPGTRLTVT.

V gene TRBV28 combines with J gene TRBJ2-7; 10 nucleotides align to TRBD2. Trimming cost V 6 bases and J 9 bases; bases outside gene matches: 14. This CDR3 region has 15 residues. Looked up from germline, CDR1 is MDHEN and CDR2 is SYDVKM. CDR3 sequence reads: CASRTHSLAGEVQYF. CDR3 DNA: TGTGCCAGCAGAACCCACAGTCTAGCGGGAGAAGTGCAGTACTTC.

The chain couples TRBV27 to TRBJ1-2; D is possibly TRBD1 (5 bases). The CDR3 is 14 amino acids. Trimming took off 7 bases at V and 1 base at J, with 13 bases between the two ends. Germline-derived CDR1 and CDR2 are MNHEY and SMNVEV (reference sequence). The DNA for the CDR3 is TGTGCCAGCACTCCAGGGCCCATTAACTATGGCTACACCTTC. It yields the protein CASTPGPINYGYTF.

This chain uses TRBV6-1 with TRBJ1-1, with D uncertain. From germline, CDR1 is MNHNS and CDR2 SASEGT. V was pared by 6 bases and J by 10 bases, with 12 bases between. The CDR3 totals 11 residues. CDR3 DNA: TGTGCCAGCAGGGGTCTAACGGGAGCTTTCTTT. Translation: CASRGLTGAFF.

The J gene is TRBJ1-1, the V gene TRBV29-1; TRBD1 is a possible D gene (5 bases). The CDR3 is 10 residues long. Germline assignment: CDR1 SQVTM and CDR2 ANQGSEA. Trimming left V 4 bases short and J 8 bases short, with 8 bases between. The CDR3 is CSVGSGEAFF. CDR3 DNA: TGCAGCGTTGGATCAGGGGAAGCTTTCTTT.

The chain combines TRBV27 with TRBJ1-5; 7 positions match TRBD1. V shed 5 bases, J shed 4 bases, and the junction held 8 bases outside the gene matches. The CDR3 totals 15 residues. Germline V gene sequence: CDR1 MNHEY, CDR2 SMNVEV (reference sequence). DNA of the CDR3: TGTGCCAGCAGTATAACAGACAGGGCAAATCAGCCCCAGCATTTT. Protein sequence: CASSITDRANQPQHF.

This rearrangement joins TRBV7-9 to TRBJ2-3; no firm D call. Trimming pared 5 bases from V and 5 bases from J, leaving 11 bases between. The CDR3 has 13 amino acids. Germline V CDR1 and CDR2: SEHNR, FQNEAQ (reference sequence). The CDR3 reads CASSAHWEDTQYF. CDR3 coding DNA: TGTGCCAGCAGCGCACACTGGGAAGATACGCAGTATTTT. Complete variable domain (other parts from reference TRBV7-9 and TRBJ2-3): DTGVSQNPRHKITKRGQNVTFRCDPISEHNRLYWYRQTLGQGPEFLTYFQNEAQLEKSRLLSDRFSAERPKGSFSTLEIQRTEQGDSAMYLCASSAHWEDTQYFGPGTRLTVL.

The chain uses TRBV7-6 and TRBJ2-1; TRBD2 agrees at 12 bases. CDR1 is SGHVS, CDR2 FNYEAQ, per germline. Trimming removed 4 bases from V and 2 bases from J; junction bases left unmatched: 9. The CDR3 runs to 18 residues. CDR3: CASSSRLAGDPTYNEQFF. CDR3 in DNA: TGTGCCAGCAGCTCCCGACTAGCGGGAGACCCGACCTACAATGAGCAGTTCTTC.

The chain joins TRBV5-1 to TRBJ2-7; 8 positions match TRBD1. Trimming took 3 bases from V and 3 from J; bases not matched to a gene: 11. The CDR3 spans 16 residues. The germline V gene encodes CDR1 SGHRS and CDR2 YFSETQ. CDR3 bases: TGCGCCAGCAGCTATGGGTTGGGGACAGGCGACTACGAGCAGTACTTC. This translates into CASSYGLGTGDYEQYF. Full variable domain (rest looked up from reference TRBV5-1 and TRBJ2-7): KAGVTQTPRYLIKTRGQQVTLSCSPISGHRSVSWYQQTPGQGLQFLFEYFSETQRNKGNFPGRFSGRQFSNSRSEMNVSTLELGDSALYLCASSYGLGTGDYEQYFGPGTRLTVT.

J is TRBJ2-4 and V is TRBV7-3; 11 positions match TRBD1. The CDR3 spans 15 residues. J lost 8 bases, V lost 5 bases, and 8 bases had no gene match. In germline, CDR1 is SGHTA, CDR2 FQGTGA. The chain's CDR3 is CASSQNGQGADIQYF. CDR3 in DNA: TGTGCCAGCAGCCAGAACGGACAGGGGGCAGACATTCAGTACTTC.